The clone carrying this T cell receptor (beta chain) was recorded a few times. What it binds is unknown. J was trimmed by 7 bases and V by 6 bases; bases with no gene match: 6. The germline V gene encodes CDR1 KGHSH and CDR2 LQKENI. The CDR3 sequence is 14 residues long. The record originates from a study of T cell responses to AZD1222 COVID-19 vaccine. Study-level findings and limits: Regions 160-218 and 743-854 dominated among vaccine-associated CD4 TCRs spanning spike. Sampled repertoires all dated from after the peak T cell response.

Repertoires were generated with immunoSEQ multiplex PCR, while TCRdb's copy carries only in-frame clones and drops some. The data hold 95,000 to 150,000 clones, with approximately 90% observed a single time. V and J are TRBV18 and TRBJ1-6, with 7 nucleotides matching TRBD1. The TCR comes from an adult who received the AZD1222 COVID-19 vaccine. The source material was peripheral blood, sampled 28 days after the second AZD1222 dose. The CDR3 DNA sequence: TGTGCCAGCTCCTCGGACAGGAAAAATTCACCCCTCCACTTT. Translating gives CASSSDRKNSPLHF.